What follows is one T cell receptor beta chain and its context. What it binds is not known. The entry originates in a study of CD8 T cells in ankylosing spondylitis. With molecular barcodes, quantitative 5'-RACE was used to make the TCR beta libraries. One entry per CDR3 protein, called by TCRdb with MiXCR from the 5' RACE reads. The table has a few hundred thousand distinct CDR3 sequences, 10% to 15% seen once; the top ten hold approximately 6.3%. The CDR3 has 13 amino acids. Germline V gene sequence: CDR1 DFQATT, CDR2 SNEGSKA (reference sequence). Trimming removed 6 bases from V and 1 base from J, with 12 bases in between. Regarding the study as a whole: A TCR beta motif of several highly homologous variants appeared characteristic of ankylosing spondylitis blood.

The chain employs TRBV20-1 and TRBJ1-1; D remains unclear. The source is a male donor with ankylosing spondylitis. The sequencing sample was made of blood, either unsorted or a sorted T cell fraction (not recorded which). The CDR3 DNA reads as TGCAGTGCCCGTGACGGGAGGAACACTGAAGCTTTCTTT. It specifies CSARDGRNTEAFF.